This is a list of T cell receptor beta chains from one sample in a study of blood T cells in healthy people across ages. A single record per CDR3 protein comes from TCRdb applying MiXCR to the 5' RACE reads. The repertoire holds around 500,000 distinct CDR3 sequences, with 40% to 50% as singletons. The sample taken for sequencing was blood. All receptors derive from a man aged 80 or over in good health. CDR3s leave out the opening cysteine and the closing phenylalanine or tryptophan.

J | V | CDR3
TRBJ1-1 | TRBV7-2 | ASSFGTGRNTEAF
TRBJ2-4 | TRBV25-1 | ASSGVGVLGNIQY
TRBJ2-5 | TRBV20-1 | SGRGQLYETQY
TRBJ2-1 | TRBV5-6 | ASSPGPHNEQF
TRBJ2-6 | TRBV6-2/TRBV6-3 | ASSPGQSTFSGANVLT
TRBJ2-1 | TRBV5-1 | ASRTQDRGSLPNEQF
TRBJ2-3 | TRBV6-6 | ASSALGRDTQY
TRBJ2-3 | TRBV5-1 | ASSPSGGADTQY
TRBJ2-3 | TRBV7-2 | ASSLRSRGTTTDTQY
TRBJ1-4 | TRBV6-5 | ARPSGPTNEKLF
TRBJ2-3 | TRBV20-1 | SASHSETTDTQY
TRBJ2-7 | TRBV6-6 | ASSYSGQIYEQY
TRBJ2-6 | TRBV12-3/TRBV12-4 | ASSLRQGTISGANVLT
TRBJ1-1 | TRBV20-1 | SARKNRQGMITEAF
TRBJ2-2 | TRBV5-1 | ASSLSASNTGELF
TRBJ1-2 | TRBV30 | AWSVSVTGTYGYT
TRBJ2-1 | TRBV5-1 | ASSLEGLNEQF
TRBJ2-1 | TRBV24-1 | ATSGVYGYNEQF
TRBJ2-7 | TRBV6-5 | ASSYFGQGYEQY
TRBJ2-3 | TRBV7-2 | ASSPGLAGTSDTQY
TRBJ1-1 | TRBV7-2 | ASSLRAQNTEAF
TRBJ2-6 | TRBV18 | ASSPTGTSGANVLT
TRBJ2-5 | TRBV5-1 | ASSLAGTAPQETQY
NA | TRBV20-1 | SARDTGAYEQY
TRBJ2-6 | TRBV7-9 | ASSLWGANVLT
TRBJ2-5 | TRBV7-2 | ASSLDRASQETQY
TRBJ2-6 | TRBV7-2 | ASRFTGVGANVLT
TRBJ2-5 | TRBV24-1 | ATSDPRLAGETQY
TRBJ2-1 | TRBV9 | ASSVGGQRDNEQF
TRBJ2-2 | TRBV9 | ASSVELAGNTGELF
TRBJ2-5 | TRBV19 | ASTVSVGHNEETQY
TRBJ1-1 | TRBV4-2 | ASSPSQVNTEAF
TRBJ2-1 | TRBV2 | ASSGDSRSYNEQF
TRBJ2-1 | TRBV5-1 | ASSLDTGTSGRKF
TRBJ1-1 | TRBV2 | ASRDSQYTEAF
TRBJ1-2 | TRBV6-6 | ASREQGAIYGYT
TRBJ2-1 | TRBV5-1 | ASSLERGQAEQF
TRBJ1-2 | TRBV3-1 | ASSQGTAYGYT
TRBJ1-2 | TRBV2 | ASSADRVYGYT
TRBJ1-1 | TRBV6-6 | ASSSGTVNTEAF
TRBJ1-2 | TRBV27 | ASSLEGQGYGYT
TRBJ2-1 | TRBV20-1 | SSRAGAVEQF
NA | TRBV4-1 | ASSLRTVSYEQY
TRBJ2-7 | TRBV2 | ASMAFGGTYEQY
TRBJ2-5 | TRBV29-1 | SVHSLSLAGRETQY
NA | TRBV7-6 | ASSLGTGGPSDEQY
TRBJ1-5 | TRBV6-6 | ASSSQGNQPQH
TRBJ2-1 | TRBV25-1 | ASSERTGFNEQF
TRBJ2-1 | TRBV3-1 | ASSQEGPSVLF
TRBJ2-1 | TRBV28 | ASSLSAGGPYNEQF
TRBJ2-5 | TRBV7-9 | ASNLRGGGSQETQY
TRBJ1-2 | TRBV6-5 | ASRPPGTRGGYT
TRBJ1-4 | TRBV5-5 | ASTVGTGANEKLF
TRBJ2-1 | TRBV4-1 | ASSQEVGQGGFEQF
TRBJ2-1 | TRBV29-1 | SVPWLGWGSDEQF
TRBJ2-7 | TRBV7-6 | ASSVAGTGDRDEQY
TRBJ2-1 | TRBV12-3/TRBV12-4 | ASSDTSGPRNEQF
NA | TRBV20-1 | SPRALARETQY
TRBJ2-7 | TRBV7-2 | ASSHRLNTYEQY